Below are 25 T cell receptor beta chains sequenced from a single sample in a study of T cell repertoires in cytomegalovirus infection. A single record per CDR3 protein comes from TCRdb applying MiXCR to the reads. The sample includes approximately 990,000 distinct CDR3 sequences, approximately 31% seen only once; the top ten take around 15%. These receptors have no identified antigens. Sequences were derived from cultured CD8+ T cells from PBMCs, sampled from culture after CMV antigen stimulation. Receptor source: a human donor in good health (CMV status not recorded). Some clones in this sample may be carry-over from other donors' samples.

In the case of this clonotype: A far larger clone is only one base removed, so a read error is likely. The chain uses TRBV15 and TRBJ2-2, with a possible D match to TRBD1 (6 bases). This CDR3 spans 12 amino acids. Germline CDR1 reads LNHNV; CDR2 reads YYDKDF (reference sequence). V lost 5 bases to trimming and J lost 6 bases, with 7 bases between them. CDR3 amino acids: CATSSGAGELFF. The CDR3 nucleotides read TGTGCCACCAGCTCAGGGGCCGGGGAGCTGTTTTTT. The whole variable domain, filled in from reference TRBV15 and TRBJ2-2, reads DAMVIQNPRYQVTQFGKPVTLSCSQTLNHNVMYWYQQKSSQAPKLLFHYYDKDFNNEADTPDNFQSRRPNTSFCFLDIRSPGLGDTAMYLCATSSGAGELFFGEGSRLTVL.

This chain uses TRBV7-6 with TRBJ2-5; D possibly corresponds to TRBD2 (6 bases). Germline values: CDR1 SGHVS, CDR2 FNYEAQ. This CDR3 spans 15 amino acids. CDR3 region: CANSPGPSVQLTQYF. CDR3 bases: TGTGCTAACAGCCCCGGTCCTAGCGTACAATTGACCCAGTACTTC.

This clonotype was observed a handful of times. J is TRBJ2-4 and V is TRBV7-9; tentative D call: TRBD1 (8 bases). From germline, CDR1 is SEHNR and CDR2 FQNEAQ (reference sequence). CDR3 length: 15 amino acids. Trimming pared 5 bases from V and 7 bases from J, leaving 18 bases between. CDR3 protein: CASSPYRGGGNIQYF. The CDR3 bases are TGTGCCAGCAGCCCCTACAGGGGGGGAGGGAACATTCAGTACTTC.

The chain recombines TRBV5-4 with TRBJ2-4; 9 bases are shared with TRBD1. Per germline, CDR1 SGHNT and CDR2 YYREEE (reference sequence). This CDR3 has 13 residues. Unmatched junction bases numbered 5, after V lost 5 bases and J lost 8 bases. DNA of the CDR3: TGTGCCAGCAGTTCCCGGGACAGGGACATTCAGTACTTC. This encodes CASSSRDRDIQYF.

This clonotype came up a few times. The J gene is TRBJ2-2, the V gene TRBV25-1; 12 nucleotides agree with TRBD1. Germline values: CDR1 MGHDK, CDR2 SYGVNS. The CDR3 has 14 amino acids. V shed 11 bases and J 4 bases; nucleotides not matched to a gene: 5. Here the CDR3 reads CASGTGGFTGELFF. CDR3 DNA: TGTGCCTCCGGGACAGGGGGCTTCACCGGGGAGCTGTTTTTT.

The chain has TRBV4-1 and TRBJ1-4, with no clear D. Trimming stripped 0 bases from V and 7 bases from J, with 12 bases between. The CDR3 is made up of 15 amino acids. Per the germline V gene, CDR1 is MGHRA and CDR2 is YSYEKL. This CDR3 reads CASSQEARSGEKLFF. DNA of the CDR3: TGCGCCAGCAGCCAAGAAGCCAGGTCGGGTGAAAAACTGTTTTTT.

The CDR3: CASSPRDRVGNEQFF. The CDR3 DNA sequence: TGTGCCAGCAGTCCCCGGGACAGGGTGGGCAATGAGCAGTTCTTC. The chain couples TRBV25-1 to TRBJ2-1; 9 bases match TRBD1. With V trimmed by 5 bases and J by 6 bases, 8 bases remained unmatched. The CDR3 extends over 15 amino acids. Germline CDR1 is MGHDK and CDR2 is SYGVNS.

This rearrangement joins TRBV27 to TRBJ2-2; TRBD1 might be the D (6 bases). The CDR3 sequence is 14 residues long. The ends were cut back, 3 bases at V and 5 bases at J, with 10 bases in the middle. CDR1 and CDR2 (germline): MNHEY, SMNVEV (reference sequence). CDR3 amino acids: CASSFLGGTGELFF. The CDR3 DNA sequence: TGTGCCAGCAGTTTCCTAGGGGGAACCGGGGAGCTGTTTTTT.

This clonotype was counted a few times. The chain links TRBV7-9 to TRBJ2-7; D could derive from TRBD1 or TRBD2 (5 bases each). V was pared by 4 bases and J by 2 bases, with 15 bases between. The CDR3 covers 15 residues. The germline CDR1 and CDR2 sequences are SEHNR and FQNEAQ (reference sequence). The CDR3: CASSYRDASTYEQYF. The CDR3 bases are TGTGCCAGCAGCTACCGGGACGCCTCAACCTACGAGCAGTACTTC.

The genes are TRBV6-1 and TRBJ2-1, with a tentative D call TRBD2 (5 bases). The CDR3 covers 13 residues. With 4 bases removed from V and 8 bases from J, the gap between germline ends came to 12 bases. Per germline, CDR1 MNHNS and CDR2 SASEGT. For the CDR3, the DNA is TGTGCCAGCAGTGGGGTTGCGGGTGATGAGCAGTTCTTC. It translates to CASSGVAGDEQFF.

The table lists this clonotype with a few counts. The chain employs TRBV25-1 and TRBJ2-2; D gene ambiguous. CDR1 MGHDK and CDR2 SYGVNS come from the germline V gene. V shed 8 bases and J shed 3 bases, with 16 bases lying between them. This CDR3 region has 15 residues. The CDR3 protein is CASASWQADTGELFF. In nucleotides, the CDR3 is TGTGCCAGCGCCAGCTGGCAGGCCGACACCGGGGAGCTGTTTTTT.

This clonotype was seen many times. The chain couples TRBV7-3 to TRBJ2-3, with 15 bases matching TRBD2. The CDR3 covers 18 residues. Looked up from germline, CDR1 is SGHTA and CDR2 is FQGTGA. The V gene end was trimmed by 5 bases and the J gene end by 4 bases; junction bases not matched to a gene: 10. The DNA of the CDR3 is TGTGCCAGCAGCAATTTTGGACTAGCGGGGGGGCCAGCAGATACGCAGTATTTT. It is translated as CASSNFGLAGGPADTQYF. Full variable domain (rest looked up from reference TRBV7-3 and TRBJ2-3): GAGVSQTPSNKVTEKGKYVELRCDPISGHTALYWYRQSLGQGPEFLIYFQGTGAADDSGLPNDRFFAVRPEGSVSTLKIQRTERGDSAVYLCASSNFGLAGGPADTQYFGPGTRLTVL.

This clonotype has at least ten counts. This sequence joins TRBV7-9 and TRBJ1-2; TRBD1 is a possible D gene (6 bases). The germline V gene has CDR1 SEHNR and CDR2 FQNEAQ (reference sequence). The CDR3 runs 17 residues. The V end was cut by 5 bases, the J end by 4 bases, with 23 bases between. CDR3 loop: CASSHIGTTGLLYGYTF. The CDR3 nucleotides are TGTGCCAGCAGCCATATAGGAACCACAGGGCTCCTCTATGGCTACACCTTC.

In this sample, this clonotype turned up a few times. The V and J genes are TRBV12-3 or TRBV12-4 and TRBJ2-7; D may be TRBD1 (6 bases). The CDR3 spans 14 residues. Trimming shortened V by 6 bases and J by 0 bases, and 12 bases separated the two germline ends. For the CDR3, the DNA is TGTGCCAGCAGCGACAGGACTTTCTCCTACGAGCAGTACTTC. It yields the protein CASSDRTFSYEQYF.

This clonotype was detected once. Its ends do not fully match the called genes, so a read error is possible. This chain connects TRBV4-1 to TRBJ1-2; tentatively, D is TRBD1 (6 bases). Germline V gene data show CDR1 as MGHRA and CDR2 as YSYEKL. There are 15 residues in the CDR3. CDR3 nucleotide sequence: TGTGCCAGCAGCCCTAGACCCGAGGGGGACTATGGCTACACCTTC. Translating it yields CASSPRPEGDYGYTF.

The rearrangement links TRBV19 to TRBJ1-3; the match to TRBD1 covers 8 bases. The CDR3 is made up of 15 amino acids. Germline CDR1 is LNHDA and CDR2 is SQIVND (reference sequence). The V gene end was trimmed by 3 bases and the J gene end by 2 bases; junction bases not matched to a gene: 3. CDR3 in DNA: TGTGCCAGTAGTATCCGGGACAGGCCTGGAAACACCATATATTTT. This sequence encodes CASSIRDRPGNTIYF.

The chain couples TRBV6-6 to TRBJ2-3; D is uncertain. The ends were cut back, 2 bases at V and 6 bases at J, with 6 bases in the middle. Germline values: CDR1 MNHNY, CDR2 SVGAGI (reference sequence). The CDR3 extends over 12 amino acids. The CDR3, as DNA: TGTGCCAGCAGTTACGGGTGGGATACGCAGTATTTT. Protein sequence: CASSYGWDTQYF.

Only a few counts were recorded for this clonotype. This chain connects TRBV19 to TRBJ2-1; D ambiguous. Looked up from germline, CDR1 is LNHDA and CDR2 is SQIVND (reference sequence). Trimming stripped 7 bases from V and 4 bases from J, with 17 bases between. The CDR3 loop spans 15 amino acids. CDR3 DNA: TGTGCCAGTACCCCGTCGGCAGATTTATACAATGAGCAGTTCTTC. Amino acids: CASTPSADLYNEQFF.

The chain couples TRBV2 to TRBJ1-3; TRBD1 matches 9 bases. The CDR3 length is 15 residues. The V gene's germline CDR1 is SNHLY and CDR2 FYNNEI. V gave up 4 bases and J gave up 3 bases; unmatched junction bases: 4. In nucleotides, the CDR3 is TGTGCCAGCAGTGTATGGACAGGGGATGGAAACACCATATATTTT. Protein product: CASSVWTGDGNTIYF.

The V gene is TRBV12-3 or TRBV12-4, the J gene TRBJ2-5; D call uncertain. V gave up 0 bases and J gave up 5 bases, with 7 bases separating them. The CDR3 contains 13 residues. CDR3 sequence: CASSLASWETQYF. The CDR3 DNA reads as TGTGCCAGCAGTTTAGCTAGCTGGGAGACCCAGTACTTC.

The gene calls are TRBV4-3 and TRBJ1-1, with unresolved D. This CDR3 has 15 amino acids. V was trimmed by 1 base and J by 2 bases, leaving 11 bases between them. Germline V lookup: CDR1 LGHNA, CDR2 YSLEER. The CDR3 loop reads CASSQGGELNTEAFF. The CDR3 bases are TGCGCCAGCAGCCAAGGAGGAGAGTTAAACACTGAAGCTTTCTTT.

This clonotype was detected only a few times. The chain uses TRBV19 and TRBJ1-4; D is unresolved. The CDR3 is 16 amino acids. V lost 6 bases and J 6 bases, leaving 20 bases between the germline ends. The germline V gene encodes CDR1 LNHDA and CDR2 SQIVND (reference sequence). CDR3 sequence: CASSTPGGLSDEKLFF. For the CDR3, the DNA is TGTGCCAGTAGCACTCCCGGAGGGTTGAGTGATGAAAAACTGTTTTTT.

The CDR3 reads CASSLGLGGSSYNEQFF. CDR3 coding DNA: TGTGCCAGCAGCTTAGGACTGGGCGGGAGCTCCTACAATGAGCAGTTCTTC. The chain recombines TRBV7-6 with TRBJ2-1, with 7 bases that match TRBD2. Germline assignment: CDR1 SGHVS and CDR2 FNYEAQ. The CDR3 is 17 residues long. V gave up 1 base and J gave up 0 bases; unmatched junction bases: 6.

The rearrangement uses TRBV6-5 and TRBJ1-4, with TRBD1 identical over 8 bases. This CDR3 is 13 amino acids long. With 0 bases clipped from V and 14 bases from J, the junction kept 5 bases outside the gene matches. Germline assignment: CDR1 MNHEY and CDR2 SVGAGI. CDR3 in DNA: TGTGCCAGCAGTTACTCCGGACAGGGCGGGCTGTTTTTT. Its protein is CASSYSGQGGLFF.

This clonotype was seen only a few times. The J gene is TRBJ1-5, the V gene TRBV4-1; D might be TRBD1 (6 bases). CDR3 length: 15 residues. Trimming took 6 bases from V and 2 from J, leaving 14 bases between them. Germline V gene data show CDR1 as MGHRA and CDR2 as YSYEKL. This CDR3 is CASSPLEGGNQPQHF. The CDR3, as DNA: TGCGCCAGCAGTCCCTTGGAGGGGGGCAATCAGCCCCAGCATTTT.